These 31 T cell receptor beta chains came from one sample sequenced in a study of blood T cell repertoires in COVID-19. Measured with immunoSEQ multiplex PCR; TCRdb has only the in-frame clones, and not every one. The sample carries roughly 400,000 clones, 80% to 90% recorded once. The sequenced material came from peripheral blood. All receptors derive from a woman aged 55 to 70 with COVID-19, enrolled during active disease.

CDR3 bases: TGTGCCACCAGGTTGCCAGTGGAGACCGGGGAGCTGTTTTTT. It translates to CATRLPVETGELFF. The chain couples TRBV15 to TRBJ2-2; D remains ambiguous. V lost 6 bases and J 5 bases, leaving 13 bases between the germline ends. The length of the CDR3 is 14 residues. Germline lookup yields CDR1 LNHNV and CDR2 YYDKDF (reference sequence).

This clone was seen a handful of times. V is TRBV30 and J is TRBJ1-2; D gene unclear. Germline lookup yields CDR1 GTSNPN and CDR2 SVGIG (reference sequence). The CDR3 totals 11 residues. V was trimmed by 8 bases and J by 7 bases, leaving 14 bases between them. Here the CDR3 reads CALAVFAGYTF. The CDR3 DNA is TGTGCCCTGGCAGTATTCGCTGGCTACACCTTC.

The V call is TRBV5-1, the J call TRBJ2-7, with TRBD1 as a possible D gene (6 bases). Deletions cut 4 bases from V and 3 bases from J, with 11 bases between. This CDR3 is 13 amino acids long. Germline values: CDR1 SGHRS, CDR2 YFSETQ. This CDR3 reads CASSTRDNYEQYF. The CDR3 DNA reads TGCGCCAGCAGCACCCGGGACAACTACGAGCAGTACTTC.

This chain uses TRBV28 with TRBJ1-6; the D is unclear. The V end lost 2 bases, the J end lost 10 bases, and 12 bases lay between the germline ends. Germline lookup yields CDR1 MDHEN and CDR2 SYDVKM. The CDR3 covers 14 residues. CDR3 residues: CASSLISENSPLHF. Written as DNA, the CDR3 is TGTGCCAGCAGTTTAATTTCGGAGAACTCACCCCTCCACTTT.

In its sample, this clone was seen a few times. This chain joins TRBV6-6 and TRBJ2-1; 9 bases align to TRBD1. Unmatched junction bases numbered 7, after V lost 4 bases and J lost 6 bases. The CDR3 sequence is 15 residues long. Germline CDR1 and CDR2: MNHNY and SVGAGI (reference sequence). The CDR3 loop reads CASSWTRDRANEQFF. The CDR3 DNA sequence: TGTGCCAGCAGTTGGACCCGGGACAGGGCCAATGAGCAGTTCTTC.

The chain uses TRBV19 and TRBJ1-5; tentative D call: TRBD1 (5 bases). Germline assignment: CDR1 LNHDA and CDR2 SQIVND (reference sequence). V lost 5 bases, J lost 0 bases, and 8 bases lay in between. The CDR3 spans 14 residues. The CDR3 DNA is TGTGCCAGTAGTTGGGGCCTTAGCAATCAGCCCCAGCATTTT. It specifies CASSWGLSNQPQHF. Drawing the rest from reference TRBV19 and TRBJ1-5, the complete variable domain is DGGITQSPKYLFRKEGQNVTLSCEQNLNHDAMYWYRQDPGQGLRLIYYSQIVNDFQKGDIAEGYSVSREKKESFPLTVTSAQKNPTAFYLCASSWGLSNQPQHFGDGTRLSIL.

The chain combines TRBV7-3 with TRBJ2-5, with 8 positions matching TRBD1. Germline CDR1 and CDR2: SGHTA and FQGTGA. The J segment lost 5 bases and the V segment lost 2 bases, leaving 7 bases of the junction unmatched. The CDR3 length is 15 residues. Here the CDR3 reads CASSLLRTGQETQYF. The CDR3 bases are TGTGCCAGCAGCTTATTACGGACAGGGCAGGAGACCCAGTACTTC.

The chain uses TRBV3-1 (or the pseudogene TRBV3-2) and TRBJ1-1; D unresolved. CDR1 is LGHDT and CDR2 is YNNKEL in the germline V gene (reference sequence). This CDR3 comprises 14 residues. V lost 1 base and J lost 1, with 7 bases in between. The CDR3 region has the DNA TGTGCCAGCAGCCAAGGGCTGTCGAACACTGAAGCTTTCTTT. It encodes CASSQGLSNTEAFF.

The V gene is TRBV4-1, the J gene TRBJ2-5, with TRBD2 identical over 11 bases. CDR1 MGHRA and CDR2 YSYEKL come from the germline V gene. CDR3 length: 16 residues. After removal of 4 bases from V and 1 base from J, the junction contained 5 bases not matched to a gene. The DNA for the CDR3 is TGCGCCAGCAGCCTCGGGACTAGCGGAATCCAAGAGACCCAGTACTTC. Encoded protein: CASSLGTSGIQETQYF.

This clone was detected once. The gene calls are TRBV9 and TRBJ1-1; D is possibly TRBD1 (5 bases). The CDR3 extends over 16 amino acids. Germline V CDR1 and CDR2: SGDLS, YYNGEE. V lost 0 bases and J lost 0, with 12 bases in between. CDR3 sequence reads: CASSVADWGVNTEAFF. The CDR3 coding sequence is TGTGCCAGCAGCGTAGCCGATTGGGGGGTGAACACTGAAGCTTTCTTT.

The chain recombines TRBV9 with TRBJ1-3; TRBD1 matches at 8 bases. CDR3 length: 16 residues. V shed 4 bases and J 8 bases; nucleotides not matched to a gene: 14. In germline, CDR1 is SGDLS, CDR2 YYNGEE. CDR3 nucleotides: TGTGCCAGCAGCCTTTCTACACGGACAGGGCTCGACACCATATATTTT. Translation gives CASSLSTRTGLDTIYF. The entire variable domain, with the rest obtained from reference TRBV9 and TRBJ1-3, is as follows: DSGVTQTPKHLITATGQRVTLRCSPRSGDLSVYWYQQSLDQGLQFLIQYYNGEERAKGNILERFSAQQFPDLHSELNLSSLELGDSALYFCASSLSTRTGLDTIYFGEGSWLTVV.

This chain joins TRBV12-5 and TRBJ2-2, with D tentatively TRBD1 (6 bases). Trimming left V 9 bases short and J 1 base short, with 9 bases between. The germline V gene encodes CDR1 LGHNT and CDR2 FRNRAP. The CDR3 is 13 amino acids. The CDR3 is CASKGQNTGELFF. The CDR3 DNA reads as TGTGCTAGCAAGGGACAGAACACCGGGGAGCTGTTTTTT.

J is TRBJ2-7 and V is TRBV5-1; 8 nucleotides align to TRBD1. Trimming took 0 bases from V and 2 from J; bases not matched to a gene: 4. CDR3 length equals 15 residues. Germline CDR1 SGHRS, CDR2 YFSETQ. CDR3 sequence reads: CASSLARGLPYEQYF. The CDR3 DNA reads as TGCGCCAGCAGCTTGGCCAGGGGGCTCCCCTACGAGCAGTACTTC.

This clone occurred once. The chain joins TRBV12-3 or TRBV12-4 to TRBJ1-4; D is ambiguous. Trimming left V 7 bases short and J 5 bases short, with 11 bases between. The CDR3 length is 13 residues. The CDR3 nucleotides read TGTGCCAGCAAGTGGAGGGCGAATGAAAAACTGTTTTTT. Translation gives CASKWRANEKLFF.

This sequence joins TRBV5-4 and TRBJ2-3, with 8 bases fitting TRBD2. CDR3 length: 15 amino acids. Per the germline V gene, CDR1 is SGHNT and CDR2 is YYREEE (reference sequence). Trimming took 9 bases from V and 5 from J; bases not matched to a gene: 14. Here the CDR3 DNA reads TGTGCCACCCGTCCAACAGCGGGGGAAGGAGATACGCAGTATTTT. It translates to CATRPTAGEGDTQYF.

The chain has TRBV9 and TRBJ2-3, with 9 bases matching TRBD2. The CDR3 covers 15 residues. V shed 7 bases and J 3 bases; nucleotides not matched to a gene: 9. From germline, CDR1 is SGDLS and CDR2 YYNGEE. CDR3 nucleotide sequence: TGTGCCAGCGCGGAGGGCGGGGGGGTAACAGATACGCAGTATTTT. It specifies CASAEGGGVTDTQYF.

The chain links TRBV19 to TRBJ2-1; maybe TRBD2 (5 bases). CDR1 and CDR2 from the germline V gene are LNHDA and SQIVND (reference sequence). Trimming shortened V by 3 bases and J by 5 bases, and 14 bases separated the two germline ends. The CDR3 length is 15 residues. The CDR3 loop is CASSMGRRTNNEQFF. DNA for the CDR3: TGTGCCAGTAGTATGGGCAGGAGGACGAACAATGAGCAGTTCTTC.

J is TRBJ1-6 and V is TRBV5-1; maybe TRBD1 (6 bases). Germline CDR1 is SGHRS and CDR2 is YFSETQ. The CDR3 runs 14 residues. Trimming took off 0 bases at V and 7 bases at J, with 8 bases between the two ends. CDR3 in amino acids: CASSLVGANSPLHF. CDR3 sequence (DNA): TGCGCCAGCAGCTTGGTGGGGGCAAATTCACCCCTCCACTTT.

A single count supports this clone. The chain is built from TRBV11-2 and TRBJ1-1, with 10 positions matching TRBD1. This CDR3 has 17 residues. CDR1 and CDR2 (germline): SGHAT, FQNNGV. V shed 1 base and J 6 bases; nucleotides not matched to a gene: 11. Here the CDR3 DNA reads TGTGCCAGCAGCTTAGTTGGGGGGACAGGGGTTATCGCTGAAGCTTTCTTT. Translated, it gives CASSLVGGTGVIAEAFF.

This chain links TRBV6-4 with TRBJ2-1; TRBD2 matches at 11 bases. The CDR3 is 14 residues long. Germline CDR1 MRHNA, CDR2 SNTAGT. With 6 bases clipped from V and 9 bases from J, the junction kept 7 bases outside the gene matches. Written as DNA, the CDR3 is TGTGCCAGCAGCGTTAGCGGGGGGGCCCCTGAGCAGTTCTTC. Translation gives CASSVSGGAPEQFF.

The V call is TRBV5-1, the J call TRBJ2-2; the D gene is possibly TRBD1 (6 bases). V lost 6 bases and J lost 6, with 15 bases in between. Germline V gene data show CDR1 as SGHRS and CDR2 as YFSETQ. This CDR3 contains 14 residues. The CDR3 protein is CASTPHREAGELFF. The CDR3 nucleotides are TGCGCCAGCACCCCTCACAGGGAAGCCGGGGAGCTGTTTTTT.

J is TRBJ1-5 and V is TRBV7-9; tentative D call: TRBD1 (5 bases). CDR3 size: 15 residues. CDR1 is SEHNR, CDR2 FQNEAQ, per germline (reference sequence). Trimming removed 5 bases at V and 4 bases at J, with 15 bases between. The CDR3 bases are TGTGCCAGCAGCCCGGAGGGGACCAGGAATCAGCCCCAGCATTTT. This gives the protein CASSPEGTRNQPQHF.

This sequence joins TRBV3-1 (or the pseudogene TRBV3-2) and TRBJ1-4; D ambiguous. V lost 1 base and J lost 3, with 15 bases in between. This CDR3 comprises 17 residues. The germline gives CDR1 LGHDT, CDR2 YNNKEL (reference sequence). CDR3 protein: CASSQGGRGRSNEKLFF. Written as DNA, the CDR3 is TGTGCCAGCAGCCAAGGAGGGAGAGGGAGGTCTAATGAAAAACTGTTTTTT.

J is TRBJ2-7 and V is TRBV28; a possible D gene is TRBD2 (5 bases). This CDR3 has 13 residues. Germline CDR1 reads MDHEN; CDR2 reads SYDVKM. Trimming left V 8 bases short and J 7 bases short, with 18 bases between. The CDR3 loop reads CASERTTLREQYF. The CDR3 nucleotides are TGTGCCAGCGAGCGGACGACCCTTAGGGAGCAGTACTTC.

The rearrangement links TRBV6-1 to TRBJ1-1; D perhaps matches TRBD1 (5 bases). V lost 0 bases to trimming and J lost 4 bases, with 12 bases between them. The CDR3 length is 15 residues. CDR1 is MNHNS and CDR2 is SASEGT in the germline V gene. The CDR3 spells CASSEAKGAATEAFF. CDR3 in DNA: TGTGCCAGCAGTGAAGCTAAAGGGGCAGCCACTGAAGCTTTCTTT.

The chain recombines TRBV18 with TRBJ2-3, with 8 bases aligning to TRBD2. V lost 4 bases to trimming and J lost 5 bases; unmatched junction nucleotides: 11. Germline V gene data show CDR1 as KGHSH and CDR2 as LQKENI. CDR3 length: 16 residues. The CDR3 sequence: CASSLTGTRGGDTQYF. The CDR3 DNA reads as TGTGCCAGCTCACTTACCGGGACTAGGGGCGGAGATACGCAGTATTTT.

This CDR3 is CASSPAGGYGNQPQHF. The CDR3 bases are TGTGCCAGCAGCCCGGCGGGGGGATATGGCAATCAGCCCCAGCATTTT. This sequence joins TRBV28 and TRBJ1-5, with D perhaps TRBD1 (5 bases). Trimming took off 6 bases at V and 2 bases at J, with 17 bases between the two ends. CDR1 is MDHEN and CDR2 is SYDVKM in the germline V gene. The CDR3 totals 16 residues.

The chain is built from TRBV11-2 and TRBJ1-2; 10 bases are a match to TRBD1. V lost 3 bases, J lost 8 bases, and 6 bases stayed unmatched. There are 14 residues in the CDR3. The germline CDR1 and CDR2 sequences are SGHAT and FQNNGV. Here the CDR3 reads CASSLTGGLGGYTF. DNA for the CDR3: TGTGCCAGCAGCTTGACAGGGGGCTTGGGCGGCTACACCTTC.

The CDR3 loop reads CASSLEDSTRNTEAFF. The DNA of the CDR3 is TGTGCCAGCAGCTTAGAGGACAGTACTCGGAACACTGAAGCTTTCTTT. This chain connects TRBV7-3 to TRBJ1-1, with D possibly being TRBD1 (6 bases). V gave up 2 bases and J gave up 1 base, with 14 bases separating them. The germline V gene has CDR1 SGHTA and CDR2 FQGTGA. This CDR3 is 16 amino acids long.

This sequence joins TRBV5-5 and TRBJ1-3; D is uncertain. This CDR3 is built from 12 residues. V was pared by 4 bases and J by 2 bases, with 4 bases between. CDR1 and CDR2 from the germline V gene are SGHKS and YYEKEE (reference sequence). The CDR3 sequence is CASSTTGNTIYF. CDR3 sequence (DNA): TGTGCCAGCAGCACAACTGGAAACACCATATATTTT.

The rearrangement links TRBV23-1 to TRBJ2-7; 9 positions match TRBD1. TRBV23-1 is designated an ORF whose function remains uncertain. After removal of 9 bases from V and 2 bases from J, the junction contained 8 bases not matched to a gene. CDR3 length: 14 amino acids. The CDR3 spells CASTSDRGTYEQYF. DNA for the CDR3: TGCGCCAGTACCTCGGACAGGGGAACCTACGAGCAGTACTTC.